This T cell receptor beta chain came from a study of read filtering for tumor transcriptome and immune sequencing. This library used around 0.4 ug RNA and molecular barcoded adaptors spanning alpha/delta and beta/gamma chains. TCRdb ran MiXCR on the reads and lists one entry per CDR3 protein. The data show tens of thousands of distinct CDR3 sequences, approximately 13% seen once. The germline V gene encodes CDR1 SQVTM and CDR2 ANQGSEA. The J segment lost 10 bases and the V segment lost 6 bases, leaving 9 bases of the junction unmatched. The CDR3 sequence is 13 residues long. This chain connects TRBV29-1 to TRBJ2-6; TRBD2 agrees at 7 bases. The sequenced material came from a population of CD138-negative cells sorted from bone marrow. This TCR came from a donor aged 40 or older with multiple myeloma. The CDR3 bases are TGCAGCGTCCTAGGCGGGACTACAAACGTCCTGACTTTC. As protein: CSVLGGTTNVLTF.